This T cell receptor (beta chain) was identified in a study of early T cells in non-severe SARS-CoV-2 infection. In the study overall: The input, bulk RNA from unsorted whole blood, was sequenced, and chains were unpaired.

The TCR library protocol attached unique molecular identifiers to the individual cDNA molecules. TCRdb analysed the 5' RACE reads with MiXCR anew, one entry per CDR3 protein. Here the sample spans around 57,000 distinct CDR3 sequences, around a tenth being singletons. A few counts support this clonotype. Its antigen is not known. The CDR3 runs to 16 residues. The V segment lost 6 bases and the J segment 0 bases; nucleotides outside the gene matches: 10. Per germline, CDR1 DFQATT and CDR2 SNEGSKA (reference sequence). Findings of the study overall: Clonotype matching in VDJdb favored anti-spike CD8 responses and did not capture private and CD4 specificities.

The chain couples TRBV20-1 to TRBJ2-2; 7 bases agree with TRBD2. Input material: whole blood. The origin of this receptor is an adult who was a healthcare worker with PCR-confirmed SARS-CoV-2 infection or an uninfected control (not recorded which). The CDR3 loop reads CSAVRGAGANTGELFF. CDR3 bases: TGCAGTGCGGTGAGAGGTGCGGGGGCGAACACCGGGGAGCTGTTTTTT.